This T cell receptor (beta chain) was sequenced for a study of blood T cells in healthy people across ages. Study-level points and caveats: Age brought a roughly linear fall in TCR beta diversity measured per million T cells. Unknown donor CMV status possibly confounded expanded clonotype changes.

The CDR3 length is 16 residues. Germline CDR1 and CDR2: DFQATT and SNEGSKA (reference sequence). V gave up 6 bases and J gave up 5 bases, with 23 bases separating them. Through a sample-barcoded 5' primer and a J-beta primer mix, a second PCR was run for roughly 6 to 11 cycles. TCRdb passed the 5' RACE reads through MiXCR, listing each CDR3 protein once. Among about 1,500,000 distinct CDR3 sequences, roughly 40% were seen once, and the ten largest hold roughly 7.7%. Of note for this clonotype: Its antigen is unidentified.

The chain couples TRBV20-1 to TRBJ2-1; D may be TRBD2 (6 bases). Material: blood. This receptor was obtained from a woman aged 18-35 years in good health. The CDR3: CSAKRWGSGINNEQFF. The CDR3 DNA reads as TGCAGTGCGAAGAGGTGGGGTAGCGGAATTAACAATGAGCAGTTCTTC.